The 32 T cell receptor beta chains reported below all come from one sample, sequenced in a study of siplizumab effects on memory and regulatory T cells. Clones were sequenced by immunoSEQ multiplex PCR, and TCRdb holds only the in-frame ones, with some missing. This sample carries tens of thousands of clones, about 98% of them seen once, and the ten largest clones take less than 1.1%. The sample consisted of naive CD8+ T cells sorted from blood. The receptors were gathered from a human donor in good health.

CDR3 loop: CASSKVGAWGYTF. CDR3 sequence (DNA): TGTGCCAGCAGCAAGGTGGGCGCCTGGGGCTACACCTTC. V usage is TRBV21-1 and J usage is TRBJ1-2; the table gives TRBD1 as D, unverified against the DNA. TRBV21-1 is a pseudogene locus. CDR3 length equals 13 residues.

V is TRBV7-3 and J is TRBJ1-1, with no clear D. The germline V gene has CDR1 SGHTA and CDR2 FQGTGA. The CDR3 loop spans 13 amino acids. The V end was cut by 7 bases, the J end by 2 bases, with 11 bases between. This chain's CDR3 is CASKQAINTEAFF. For the CDR3, the DNA is TGTGCCAGCAAGCAAGCTATTAACACTGAAGCTTTCTTT. The full variable domain, with the rest looked up from reference TRBV7-3 and TRBJ1-1, is GAGVSQTPSNKVTEKGKYVELRCDPISGHTALYWYRQSLGQGPEFLIYFQGTGAADDSGLPNDRFFAVRPEGSVSTLKIQRTERGDSAVYLCASKQAINTEAFFGQGTRLTVV.

DNA of the CDR3: TGTGCCATCAGTCCGGACAGGGGCCCTGGGGCCAACGTCCTGACTTTC. Its protein product is CAISPDRGPGANVLTF. J is TRBJ2-6 and V is TRBV10-3; 9 positions agree with TRBD1. Germline V CDR1 and CDR2: ENHRY, SYGVKD. The CDR3 runs 16 residues. The V segment lost 5 bases and the J segment 2 bases; nucleotides outside the gene matches: 4.

V gene TRBV7-6 combines with J gene TRBJ2-1; D is ambiguous. The V gene lost 4 bases and the J gene lost 3 bases, with 7 bases spanning the gap. Germline assignment: CDR1 SGHVS and CDR2 FNYEAQ. This CDR3 is 13 amino acids long. The CDR3: CASSSGLYNEQFF. The CDR3, as DNA: TGTGCCAGCAGCTCCGGGCTCTACAATGAGCAGTTCTTC.

The chain carries TRBV10-2 and TRBJ2-1, with D tentatively TRBD2 (6 bases). V was pared by 6 bases and J by 3 bases, with 12 bases between. The CDR3 length is 14 residues. The germline CDR1 and CDR2 sequences are WSHSY and SAAADI. The DNA for the CDR3 is TGCGCCAGCAGCGGGGAGGAGAACTACAATGAGCAGTTCTTC. Translation: CASSGEENYNEQFF.

V usage is TRBV27 and J usage is TRBJ2-4, with no clear D. V lost 0 bases to trimming and J lost 0 bases, with 6 bases between them. There are 15 residues in the CDR3. The germline gives CDR1 MNHEY, CDR2 SMNVEV (reference sequence). CDR3 amino acids: CASSLSVLAKNIQYF. CDR3 bases: TGTGCCAGCAGTTTATCTGTGCTAGCCAAAAACATTCAGTACTTC.

The gene calls are TRBV27 and TRBJ2-7; 8 positions match TRBD1. The ends lost 4 bases at V and 2 bases at J; junction bases unmatched: 13. The CDR3 runs to 17 residues. Germline assignment: CDR1 MNHEY and CDR2 SMNVEV (reference sequence). CDR3 protein: CASSSIRTGGSAYEQYF. In DNA, the CDR3 is TGTGCCAGCAGTTCAATAAGAACAGGGGGTTCTGCCTACGAGCAGTACTTC.

This chain joins TRBV4-2 and TRBJ2-7, with D perhaps TRBD1 (6 bases). V was cut by 8 bases and J by 2 bases, with 16 bases left in between. Per germline, CDR1 LGHNA and CDR2 YNFKEQ. There are 14 residues in the CDR3. The CDR3 nucleotides are TGTGCCAGCCGCAAGACAGGCGATGCCTACGAGCAGTACTTC. This codes for CASRKTGDAYEQYF.

V gene TRBV13 combines with J gene TRBJ2-4; D gene unclear. Germline CDR1 is PRHDT and CDR2 is FYEKMQ (reference sequence). This CDR3 spans 16 amino acids. V lost 2 bases to trimming and J lost 0 bases, with 11 bases between them. Here the CDR3 DNA reads TGTGCCAGCAGCTTAAGCGTCGTACTAGCCAAAAACATTCAGTACTTC. Translation: CASSLSVVLAKNIQYF.

This rearrangement joins TRBV30 to TRBJ2-7, with a possible D match to TRBD2 (5 bases). V gave up 4 bases and J gave up 2 bases, with 15 bases separating them. This CDR3 region has 14 residues. Germline CDR1 GTSNPN, CDR2 SVGIG (reference sequence). The CDR3 DNA is TGTGCCTGGACCCTAGCAGCCCTCCCCTACGAGCAGTACTTC. Its protein is CAWTLAALPYEQYF. The entire variable domain, with the rest obtained from reference TRBV30 and TRBJ2-7, is as follows: SQTIHQWPATLVQPVGSPLSLECTVEGTSNPNLYWYRQAAGRGLQLLFYSVGIGQISSEVPQNLSASRPQDRQFILSSKKLLLSDSGFYLCAWTLAALPYEQYFGPGTRLTVT.

This chain uses TRBV11-2 with TRBJ2-2; weak D call: TRBD2 (6 bases). The germline V gene encodes CDR1 SGHAT and CDR2 FQNNGV. V lost 3 bases and J 7 bases, leaving 15 bases between the germline ends. The CDR3 runs 15 residues. The CDR3 DNA reads TGTGCCAGCAGCTTGCGGGGTGAGGTCAGCGGGGAGCTGTTTTTT. Amino acids: CASSLRGEVSGELFF.

J is TRBJ2-5 and V is TRBV28; D possibly corresponds to TRBD2 (5 bases). CDR3 length: 16 amino acids. Germline-derived CDR1 and CDR2 are MDHEN and SYDVKM. V was cut by 6 bases and J by 3 bases, with 20 bases left in between. CDR3 in DNA: TGTGCCAGCAGCTATGACTCGCGAGAGGGTAAAGAGACCCAGTACTTC. It encodes CASSYDSREGKETQYF.

This clone was counted a single time. V gene TRBV6-4 combines with J gene TRBJ2-3; TRBD2 might be the D (5 bases). Germline V CDR1 and CDR2: MRHNA, SNTAGT. The CDR3 has 15 residues. Between the trimmed V and J ends, which lost 6 bases and 2 bases, there was a span of 15 bases. CDR3: CASRRAGLSTDTQYF. Written as DNA, the CDR3 is TGTGCCAGCAGGCGGGCCGGACTTTCCACAGATACGCAGTATTTT.

The chain combines TRBV30 with TRBJ1-1; D call uncertain. V was trimmed by 3 bases and J by 1 base, leaving 9 bases between them. The germline CDR1 and CDR2 sequences are GTSNPN and SVGIG (reference sequence). The length of the CDR3 is 13 residues. In nucleotides, the CDR3 is TGTGCCTGGAGGTCACTAAGGAACACTGAAGCTTTCTTT. This gives the protein CAWRSLRNTEAFF.

The chain links TRBV27 to TRBJ2-7; D tentatively reads TRBD1 or TRBD2 (5 bases each). The CDR3 runs to 15 residues. Germline CDR1 is MNHEY and CDR2 is SMNVEV (reference sequence). V was cut by 2 bases and J by 4 bases, with 15 bases left in between. The CDR3: CASSLKGSEGYEQYF. The CDR3 DNA reads as TGTGCCAGCAGTTTAAAGGGGTCTGAGGGGTACGAGCAGTACTTC.

This rearrangement joins TRBV28 to TRBJ2-7; D perhaps matches TRBD2 (5 bases). With 5 bases removed from V and 1 base from J, the gap between germline ends came to 9 bases. Germline CDR1 reads MDHEN; CDR2 reads SYDVKM. CDR3 length: 13 amino acids. The CDR3 spells CASSGRESYEQYF. The DNA for the CDR3 is TGTGCCAGCAGTGGCCGGGAATCCTACGAGCAGTACTTC. The entire variable domain, with the rest obtained from reference TRBV28 and TRBJ2-7, is as follows: DVKVTQSSRYLVKRTGEKVFLECVQDMDHENMFWYRQDPGLGLRLIYFSYDVKMKEKGDIPEGYSVSREKKERFSLILESASTNQTSMYLCASSGRESYEQYFGPGTRLTVT.

The rearrangement uses TRBV28 and TRBJ2-2; D possibly corresponds to TRBD2 (5 bases). CDR1 and CDR2 from the germline V gene are MDHEN and SYDVKM. With 1 base removed from V and 7 bases from J, the gap between germline ends came to 7 bases. The CDR3 covers 13 residues. The CDR3 sequence: CASSLLRGGELFF. The CDR3 nucleotides are TGTGCCAGCAGTTTATTACGGGGCGGGGAGCTGTTTTTT.

The CDR3 nucleotides are TGTGCCAGCAGCCTACGGGGGGGGAACACTGAAGCTTTCTTT. It encodes CASSLRGGNTEAFF. The chain employs TRBV5-4 and TRBJ1-1; D is possibly TRBD1 (5 bases). CDR1 and CDR2 from the germline V gene are SGHNT and YYREEE (reference sequence). V was clipped by 4 bases and J by 1 base, with 11 bases between them. This CDR3 spans 14 amino acids.

The chain uses TRBV30 and TRBJ1-1; possibly TRBD1 for D (5 bases). Trimming took 4 bases from V and 4 from J, leaving 13 bases between them. Germline values: CDR1 GTSNPN, CDR2 SVGIG (reference sequence). The CDR3 runs to 13 residues. DNA for the CDR3: TGTGCCTGGACCTCGGGGGGGGGCACTGAAGCTTTCTTT. It codes for CAWTSGGGTEAFF.

This clone was seen once. The rearrangement links TRBV6-5 to TRBJ2-7, with 12 bases matching TRBD1. Losses at the gene ends were 2 bases for V and 2 bases for J; bases not matched to a gene: 1. CDR1 MNHEY and CDR2 SVGAGI come from the germline V gene. The CDR3 is made up of 15 amino acids. The CDR3: CASSYGTGGPYEQYF. The CDR3 DNA reads as TGTGCCAGCAGTTACGGGACAGGGGGCCCCTACGAGCAGTACTTC.

This sequence joins TRBV7-9 and TRBJ1-1, with D maybe TRBD1 (5 bases). This CDR3 comprises 15 residues. Germline V gives CDR1 SEHNR, CDR2 FQNEAQ (reference sequence). V lost 5 bases, J lost 6 bases, and 19 bases lay in between. The CDR3 region has the DNA TGTGCCAGCAGCACAGCCGGGGGAAGGGACCCTGAAGCTTTCTTT. Translated, it gives CASSTAGGRDPEAFF.

The V and J genes are TRBV5-4 and TRBJ2-3; 10 bases match TRBD1. This CDR3 comprises 18 residues. CDR1 and CDR2 (germline): SGHNT, YYREEE (reference sequence). Trimming removed 3 bases from V and 4 bases from J; junction bases left unmatched: 14. CDR3 in amino acids: CASSSPGAGQGIADTQYF. The CDR3 bases are TGTGCCAGCAGCTCGCCTGGGGCGGGACAGGGGATCGCAGATACGCAGTATTTT.

The chain joins TRBV9 to TRBJ2-3; possibly TRBD1 for D (6 bases). Between the trimmed V and J ends, which lost 3 bases and 2 bases, there was a span of 16 bases. This CDR3 is 16 amino acids long. From germline, CDR1 is SGDLS and CDR2 YYNGEE. CDR3 in DNA: TGTGCCAGCAGCGCCACCGGGACACCCACCACAGATACGCAGTATTTT. Protein sequence: CASSATGTPTTDTQYF.

The rearrangement links TRBV19 to TRBJ2-2; 7 bases agree with TRBD1. From germline, CDR1 is LNHDA and CDR2 SQIVND (reference sequence). The V and J ends lost 3 bases and 6 bases, in that order; junction bases with no gene match: 22. The CDR3 spans 20 residues. The CDR3 DNA is TGTGCCAGTAGTATTGGACAGGTGGCGGATATTTTTGAGGCTTCCGGGGAGCTGTTTTTT. It specifies CASSIGQVADIFEASGELFF. The entire variable domain, with the rest obtained from reference TRBV19 and TRBJ2-2, is as follows: DGGITQSPKYLFRKEGQNVTLSCEQNLNHDAMYWYRQDPGQGLRLIYYSQIVNDFQKGDIAEGYSVSREKKESFPLTVTSAQKNPTAFYLCASSIGQVADIFEASGELFFGEGSRLTVL.

This chain joins TRBV9 and TRBJ2-2; D is unresolved. V was pared by 5 bases and J by 1 base, with 3 bases between. CDR1 and CDR2 (germline): SGDLS, YYNGEE. The CDR3 totals 12 residues. The CDR3 sequence is CASRENTGELFF. CDR3 in DNA: TGTGCCAGCAGAGAGAACACCGGGGAGCTGTTTTTT.

The chain joins TRBV5-4 to TRBJ2-1, with 10 bases fitting TRBD1. Germline V gene lookup returns CDR1 SGHNT and CDR2 YYREEE (reference sequence). V lost 0 bases to trimming and J lost 6 bases; unmatched junction nucleotides: 18. This CDR3 region has 20 residues. The CDR3 sequence is CASSLVDGTGDIIWGNEQFF. Written as DNA, the CDR3 is TGTGCCAGCAGCTTGGTGGATGGGACAGGGGACATAATCTGGGGCAATGAGCAGTTCTTC.

The chain is built from TRBV13 and TRBJ2-3, with 7 bases lining up with TRBD2. The CDR3 totals 14 residues. V shed 1 base and J 4 bases; nucleotides not matched to a gene: 2. Germline CDR1 reads PRHDT; CDR2 reads FYEKMQ (reference sequence). The CDR3 sequence is CASSLERDPDTQYF. The CDR3 coding sequence is TGTGCCAGCAGCTTAGAGCGGGACCCAGATACGCAGTATTTT.

This rearrangement joins TRBV19 to TRBJ1-4, with 7 bases fitting TRBD1. V gave up 6 bases and J gave up 5 bases; unmatched junction bases: 6. Germline CDR1 LNHDA, CDR2 SQIVND (reference sequence). This CDR3 has 14 amino acids. DNA for the CDR3: TGTGCCAGTAGACCGGGACAGAGGAATGAAAAACTGTTTTTT. This codes for CASRPGQRNEKLFF.

The J gene is TRBJ2-3, the V gene TRBV19; D uncertain. Germline V gene sequence: CDR1 LNHDA, CDR2 SQIVND (reference sequence). This CDR3 region has 12 residues. Trimming took 5 bases from V and 7 from J, leaving 10 bases between them. The CDR3 region has the DNA TGTGCCAGTAGTTCGATCCTGAATACGCAGTATTTT. Translating gives CASSSILNTQYF. The variable domain in full, completed from reference TRBV19 and TRBJ2-3, reads DGGITQSPKYLFRKEGQNVTLSCEQNLNHDAMYWYRQDPGQGLRLIYYSQIVNDFQKGDIAEGYSVSREKKESFPLTVTSAQKNPTAFYLCASSSILNTQYFGPGTRLTVL.

V gene TRBV6-1 combines with J gene TRBJ1-2; D is uncertain. From germline, CDR1 is MNHNS and CDR2 SASEGT. This CDR3 has 11 residues. V dropped 6 bases and J dropped 5 bases, with 7 bases sitting between them. CDR3 DNA sequence: TGTGCCAGCAGCGGGCCGTATGGCTACACCTTC. Translation: CASSGPYGYTF.

This chain links TRBV14 with TRBJ2-3; D is uncertain. Germline loops: CDR1 SGHDN, CDR2 FVKESK. The CDR3 is 15 amino acids. Trimming took off 0 bases at V and 2 bases at J, with 9 bases between the two ends. The CDR3 sequence: CASSQDTPITDTQYF. The CDR3 region has the DNA TGTGCCAGCAGCCAAGATACCCCTATCACAGATACGCAGTATTTT.

The genes are TRBV6-6 and TRBJ2-1, with 10 bases that match TRBD2. With 5 bases clipped from V and 2 bases from J, the junction kept 6 bases outside the gene matches. Germline V gene lookup returns CDR1 MNHNY and CDR2 SVGAGI (reference sequence). The CDR3 covers 16 residues. DNA of the CDR3: TGTGCCAGCAGTCTCCAGCGGGAGGGCCCCTACAATGAGCAGTTCTTC. This translates into CASSLQREGPYNEQFF.